Presented here are 12 T cell receptor beta chains from one specimen sequenced in a study of T cell responses to AZD1222 COVID-19 vaccine. Data came from immunoSEQ multiplex PCR; TCRdb stores just in-frame clones and leaves some out. The sample holds around 66,000 clones, 60% to 85% seen once. The material sequenced was peripheral blood, taken on day 0 of MenACWY control vaccination. The receptor source for this set is an adult in good health.

The chain joins TRBV3-1 (or the pseudogene TRBV3-2) to TRBJ2-3; weak D call: TRBD2 (5 bases). Trimming stripped 0 bases from V and 0 bases from J, with 7 bases between. The germline gives CDR1 LGHDT, CDR2 YNNKEL (reference sequence). This CDR3 is built from 15 residues. CDR3 in DNA: TGTGCCAGCAGCCAAGATCGCGGGAGCACAGATACGCAGTATTTT. It is translated as CASSQDRGSTDTQYF.

V is TRBV19 and J is TRBJ1-5, with 8 bases lining up with TRBD1. V shed 6 bases, J shed 6 bases, and the junction held 10 bases outside the gene matches. This CDR3 is 15 amino acids long. From germline, CDR1 is LNHDA and CDR2 SQIVND (reference sequence). CDR3 DNA sequence: TGTGCCAGTAGCCTCGGACAGGGATTTTTTCAGCCCCAGCATTTT. Amino acids: CASSLGQGFFQPQHF.

The J gene is TRBJ2-3, the V gene TRBV6-5; D ambiguous. This CDR3 spans 15 amino acids. CDR1 and CDR2 from the germline V gene are MNHEY and SVGAGI. The V gene lost 5 bases and the J gene lost 7 bases, with 19 bases spanning the gap. The CDR3 sequence is CASSTPLDPAYTQYF. The CDR3 DNA sequence: TGTGCCAGCAGTACCCCCCTGGACCCTGCCTATACGCAGTATTTT.

The genes are TRBV6-6 and TRBJ1-5, with TRBD1 matching 7 bases. CDR1 is MNHNY, CDR2 SVGAGI, per germline (reference sequence). J gave up 2 bases and V 2 bases, and 3 bases lay outside the gene matches. The CDR3 is 15 amino acids. The CDR3 region is CASSYGGTGNQPQHF. CDR3 bases: TGTGCCAGCAGTTACGGGGGGACAGGCAATCAGCCCCAGCATTTT.

This rearrangement joins TRBV19 to TRBJ2-3; D is unclear. Per the germline V gene, CDR1 is LNHDA and CDR2 is SQIVND (reference sequence). This CDR3 spans 15 amino acids. V dropped 3 bases and J dropped 2 bases, with 12 bases sitting between them. CDR3 DNA sequence: TGTGCCAGTAGTATTGCCCCGGGTCCCACAGATACGCAGTATTTT. Its protein is CASSIAPGPTDTQYF.

J is TRBJ2-2 and V is TRBV11-2; 11 bases are shared with TRBD2. V lost 5 bases to trimming and J lost 6 bases; unmatched junction nucleotides: 14. Germline CDR1 reads SGHAT; CDR2 reads FQNNGV. The CDR3 contains 18 residues. The CDR3 is CASSPLRRLAGPAGELFF. DNA of the CDR3: TGTGCCAGCAGCCCGCTCAGGAGACTAGCGGGACCCGCCGGGGAGCTGTTTTTT.

The chain employs TRBV28 and TRBJ2-1; 9 nucleotides line up with TRBD2. The CDR3 covers 15 residues. V lost 2 bases and J lost 5; bases outside the gene matches: 4. CDR1 and CDR2 (germline): MDHEN, SYDVKM. In nucleotides, the CDR3 is TGTGCCAGCAGTTTAGCGGGAGGGCCCGACAATGAGCAGTTCTTC. Its protein product is CASSLAGGPDNEQFF.

This chain joins TRBV30 and TRBJ1-4; 7 bases align to TRBD1. CDR1 is GTSNPN and CDR2 is SVGIG in the germline V gene (reference sequence). The V gene end was trimmed by 5 bases and the J gene end by 10 bases; junction bases not matched to a gene: 10. The length of the CDR3 is 13 residues. This CDR3 reads CAWGQVIPGKLFF. Here the CDR3 DNA reads TGTGCCTGGGGACAGGTAATCCCCGGAAAACTGTTTTTT.

J is TRBJ1-3 and V is TRBV3-1 (or the pseudogene TRBV3-2); unclear D gene. The CDR3 extends over 15 amino acids. CDR1 and CDR2 (germline): LGHDT, YNNKEL (reference sequence). Trimming left V 3 bases short and J 0 bases short, with 9 bases between. The CDR3 here is CASSQDLSSGNTIYF. The CDR3 DNA sequence: TGTGCCAGCAGCCAGGACCTTTCCTCTGGAAACACCATATATTTT.

The rearrangement uses TRBV2 and TRBJ1-1; the D is unclear. Per germline, CDR1 SNHLY and CDR2 FYNNEI. Deletions cut 6 bases from V and 2 bases from J, with 13 bases between. This CDR3 is built from 14 residues. The DNA of the CDR3 is TGTGCCAGCAGACTACAGAGATCAAACACTGAAGCTTTCTTT. It translates to CASRLQRSNTEAFF.

This clone was detected a few times. The CDR3 is CASSSRVAGNEQFF. In nucleotides, the CDR3 is TGCGCCAGCAGCTCTCGGGTCGCGGGGAATGAGCAGTTCTTC. The rearrangement joins TRBV5-1 to TRBJ2-1; D is possibly TRBD2 (6 bases). Trimming took 3 bases from V and 7 from J, leaving 14 bases between them. The CDR3 runs 14 residues. Germline values: CDR1 SGHRS, CDR2 YFSETQ.

The rearrangement uses TRBV19 and TRBJ2-1; 10 nucleotides line up with TRBD2. CDR3 length: 15 residues. The trim removed 3 bases at V and 7 bases at J, leaving 6 bases unmatched. The V gene's germline CDR1 is LNHDA and CDR2 SQIVND (reference sequence). CDR3 sequence reads: CASSISGGGENEQFF. CDR3 coding DNA: TGTGCCAGTAGTATCAGCGGGGGGGGAGAGAATGAGCAGTTCTTC.